The 6 T cell receptor beta chains below come from one sample, sequenced in a study of blood T cell repertoires in COVID-19. The table came from immunoSEQ multiplex PCR; TCRdb's copy has only in-frame clones and leaves some out. This sample has about 200,000 clones, with approximately 84% found just once. The sequenced sample consisted of peripheral blood. Source of these receptors: an elderly man with acute or convalescent COVID-19.

The chain combines TRBV4-1 with TRBJ2-2; maybe TRBD2 (6 bases). Germline V CDR1 and CDR2: MGHRA, YSYEKL. Trimming cost V 4 bases and J 7 bases, with 19 bases left between them. The CDR3 sequence is 16 residues long. CDR3 in amino acids: CASSPRTARRDGELFF. As DNA, the CDR3 is TGCGCCAGCAGCCCCAGGACCGCTCGGCGGGACGGGGAGCTGTTTTTT.

V and J are TRBV7-9 and TRBJ2-7, with D maybe TRBD1 (5 bases). V shed 5 bases and J shed 4 bases, with 12 bases lying between them. The germline CDR1 and CDR2 sequences are SEHNR and FQNEAQ (reference sequence). The CDR3 is made up of 13 amino acids. The CDR3 DNA is TGTGCCAGCAGCAACCAGGGATTTTACGAGCAGTACTTC. Translated, it gives CASSNQGFYEQYF.

The chain is built from TRBV28 and TRBJ2-7; the match to TRBD2 covers 10 bases. The V segment lost 6 bases and the J segment 4 bases; nucleotides outside the gene matches: 12. CDR1 MDHEN and CDR2 SYDVKM come from the germline V gene. CDR3 length equals 16 residues. This CDR3 is CASSAAELAGWYEQYF. The CDR3, as DNA: TGTGCCAGCAGCGCCGCGGAACTAGCGGGATGGTACGAGCAGTACTTC.

This clone is a singleton in its sample. The rearrangement uses TRBV19 and TRBJ2-3; a weak D match, TRBD2 (6 bases). The CDR3 consists of 15 residues. Trimming removed 7 bases at V and 1 base at J, with 15 bases between. Germline V gene lookup returns CDR1 LNHDA and CDR2 SQIVND (reference sequence). The CDR3 is CASKSGRAGTDTQYF. CDR3 bases: TGTGCCAGTAAAAGCGGGCGGGCGGGCACAGATACGCAGTATTTT.

V and J are TRBV11-3 and TRBJ1-6, with 8 bases fitting TRBD1. Germline V gives CDR1 SGHNT, CDR2 YENEEA. J was trimmed by 10 bases and V by 5 bases; bases with no gene match: 7. The CDR3 sequence is 14 residues long. CDR3 residues: CASSGQGGRSPLHF. CDR3 DNA: TGTGCCAGCAGCGGACAGGGAGGTAGATCACCCCTCCACTTT. Full variable domain (outside the CDR3, taken from reference TRBV11-3 and TRBJ1-6): EAGVVQSPRYKIIEKKQPVAFWCNPISGHNTLYWYLQNLGQGPELLIRYENEEAVDDSQLPKDRFSAERLKGVDSTLKIQPAELGDSAVYLCASSGQGGRSPLHFGNGTRLTVT.

V usage is TRBV5-1 and J usage is TRBJ1-1; tentatively, D is TRBD1 (5 bases). The CDR3 has 13 residues. Between the trimmed V and J ends, which lost 2 bases and 8 bases, there was a span of 13 bases. Germline loops: CDR1 SGHRS, CDR2 YFSETQ. The CDR3 spells CASSFVGGGEAFF. The CDR3 DNA is TGCGCCAGCAGCTTTGTCGGCGGGGGGGAAGCTTTCTTT.